The 10 T cell receptor beta chains given below trace back to one sample, sequenced in a study of Ad26.COV2.S vaccination and SARS-CoV-2 variants. The data were produced by immunoSEQ multiplex PCR, yet TCRdb's version contains in-frame clones alone and is incomplete. The data contain some 500,000 clones, approximately 89% of them singletons. Treatment specified: around 19 received Ad26.COV2.S at low or high dose, single or two shots; roughly 5 received placebo; per-sample allocation not given. At day 63 after the first vaccine or placebo injection, samples were drawn. The source was peripheral blood, collected in a trial of Ad26.COV2.S vaccine versus placebo. The receptors come from a person aged 18-65 years who received the Ad26.COV2.S COVID-19 vaccine or a placebo.

The count of this clone is one. The chain combines TRBV2 with TRBJ1-5, with a possible D match to TRBD1 (5 bases). Deletions cut 3 bases from V and 1 base from J, with 7 bases between. The CDR3 loop spans 14 amino acids. Germline CDR1 and CDR2: SNHLY and FYNNEI. The CDR3 reads CASSEGGSNQPQHF. The CDR3 DNA reads as TGTGCCAGCAGTGAGGGGGGGAGCAATCAGCCCCAGCATTTT. The full variable domain, completed using reference TRBV2 and TRBJ1-5, is EPEVTQTPSHQVTQMGQEVILRCVPISNHLYFYWYRQILGQKVEFLVSFYNNEISEKSEIFDDQFSVERPDGSNFTLKIRSTKLEDSAMYFCASSEGGSNQPQHFGDGTRLSIL.

This chain joins TRBV6-5 and TRBJ1-1; D gene ambiguous. CDR3 length equals 11 residues. Trimming stripped 8 bases from V and 0 bases from J, with 4 bases between. The germline gives CDR1 MNHEY, CDR2 SVGAGI. The CDR3 here is CASGLNTEAFF. In DNA, the CDR3 is TGTGCCAGCGGGTTGAACACTGAAGCTTTCTTT.

This clone has only one observation. The rearrangement uses TRBV3-1 (or the pseudogene TRBV3-2) and TRBJ2-4; D is unresolved. CDR1 and CDR2 from the germline V gene are LGHDT and YNNKEL (reference sequence). CDR3 size: 14 residues. Between the trimmed V and J ends, which lost 5 bases and 4 bases, there was a span of 12 bases. DNA of the CDR3: TGTGCCAGCAGCAAGCAGGACGGGAAAAACATTCAGTACTTC. It encodes CASSKQDGKNIQYF.

The CDR3 nucleotides are TGTGCCAGCAGCCAGGACCAGGGCGGCTATGGCTACACCTTC. Translation: CASSQDQGGYGYTF. V and J are TRBV5-8 and TRBJ1-2, with TRBD1 as a possible D gene (5 bases). V lost 4 bases and J lost 4, with 14 bases in between. The V gene's germline CDR1 is SGHTS and CDR2 YDEGEE. This CDR3 is built from 14 residues.

V and J are TRBV2 and TRBJ2-2, with D uncertain. The germline gives CDR1 SNHLY, CDR2 FYNNEI. V was shortened by 8 bases and J by 4 bases, with 14 bases between the two germline ends. This CDR3 is built from 14 residues. Written as DNA, the CDR3 is TGTGCCAGCCGTCGGACGGCCCCCACCGGGGAGCTGTTTTTT. Its translation: CASRRTAPTGELFF.

The chain is built from TRBV7-2 and TRBJ2-1; a possible D gene is TRBD1 (6 bases). The V gene lost 5 bases and the J gene lost 6 bases, with 17 bases spanning the gap. Germline V gene lookup returns CDR1 SGHTA and CDR2 FQGNSA. The CDR3 sequence is 15 residues long. CDR3 residues: CASSVYRDLVNEQFF. CDR3 nucleotides: TGTGCCAGCAGCGTATACAGGGATCTTGTCAATGAGCAGTTCTTC. The full variable domain, with the rest looked up from reference TRBV7-2 and TRBJ2-1, is GAGVSQSPSNKVTEKGKDVELRCDPISGHTALYWYRQSLGQGLEFLIYFQGNSAPDKSGLPSDRFSAERTGGSVSTLTIQRTQQEDSAVYLCASSVYRDLVNEQFFGPGTRLTVL.

The rearrangement uses TRBV7-2 and TRBJ2-2; 12 bases agree with TRBD2. The germline V gene encodes CDR1 SGHTA and CDR2 FQGNSA. CDR3 length equals 14 residues. V was pared by 6 bases and J by 7 bases, with 3 bases of the junction left unmatched. The CDR3: CASSSGLAGGELFF. Written as DNA, the CDR3 is TGTGCCAGCAGTTCGGGACTAGCGGGCGGGGAGCTGTTTTTT.

CDR3 bases: TGTGCCAGCAGTGAACCCAGGGAAAGGACCTATAATTCACCCCTCCACTTT. Amino acids: CASSEPRERTYNSPLHF. The chain is built from TRBV6-1 and TRBJ1-6; a weak D match, TRBD1 (5 bases). The CDR3 totals 17 residues. The V end was cut by 2 bases, the J end by 2 bases, with 13 bases between. The V gene's germline CDR1 is MNHNS and CDR2 SASEGT.

The chain carries TRBV4-2 and TRBJ2-6; unclear D gene. Per germline, CDR1 LGHNA and CDR2 YNFKEQ. The CDR3 runs to 16 residues. Trimming stripped 3 bases from V and 4 bases from J, with 13 bases between. CDR3 sequence reads: CASSHSSASGANVLTF. The CDR3 DNA follows: TGTGCCAGCAGCCACTCCTCGGCGTCCGGGGCCAACGTCCTGACTTTC.

This chain joins TRBV5-4 and TRBJ2-3; 7 bases are a match to TRBD2. Trimming at V came to 4 bases and at J to 2 bases, leaving 4 bases not matched to a gene. The CDR3 is made up of 14 amino acids. Germline CDR1 and CDR2: SGHNT and YYREEE (reference sequence). In DNA, the CDR3 is TGTGCCAGCAGCATGACTAGCATCACAGATACGCAGTATTTT. Translated: CASSMTSITDTQYF.